This TCR beta chain appears in the sequencing data of a study of T cell responses to AZD1222 COVID-19 vaccine. Across the whole study: Whether given at about 4 or about 12 weeks, second doses were pooled.

The table came from immunoSEQ multiplex PCR; TCRdb's copy has only in-frame clones and leaves some out. The sample lists more than 65,000 clones; about 72% were seen once. Study-level results: Dominant at 160-218 and 743-854, vaccine-associated CD4 TCRs also spanned spike. Donors skewed white British and female; clonal diversity was possibly underestimated. At baseline, just 6 or 7 AZD1222 recipients tested seropositive.

Points on this clone: The antigen is unknown.

Trimming removed 1 base at V and 5 bases at J, with 6 bases between. The CDR3 runs 13 residues. The sample was peripheral blood, taken on day 0 of AZD1222 vaccination. The receptor was isolated from an adult in good health. The rearrangement links TRBV12-3 or TRBV12-4 to TRBJ2-1, with D uncertain. CDR3 region: CASSLGLDNEQFF. The CDR3, as DNA: TGTGCCAGCAGTTTAGGGTTAGACAATGAGCAGTTCTTC.